Below, 9 T cell receptor beta chains from the same sample are listed, as sequenced in a study of PD-1 blockade in classical Hodgkin lymphoma. The repertoire was sequenced with immunoSEQ multiplex PCR; TCRdb's copy has only in-frame clones and lacks some. The sample carries about 11,000 clones, roughly four fifths recorded once. All the patients suffered relapse after autologous stem cell transplantation, and brentuximab vedotin exposure differed. Source: peripheral blood mononuclear cells (PBMCs), taken at baseline. These receptors were taken from a human donor with classical Hodgkin lymphoma.

The V call is TRBV6-5, the J call TRBJ1-1; D is undetermined. Germline CDR1 MNHEY, CDR2 SVGAGI. This CDR3 is 13 amino acids long. The germline V and J ends were trimmed by 5 bases and 3 bases, with 10 bases remaining between them. In DNA form, the CDR3 reads TGTGCCAGCAGTGAATTGGTGGACACTGAAGCTTTCTTT. Protein: CASSELVDTEAFF.

The chain recombines TRBV4-2 with TRBJ1-5; possibly TRBD1 for D (5 bases). V lost 0 bases and J lost 7, with 10 bases in between. This CDR3 is built from 14 residues. CDR1 and CDR2 from the germline V gene are LGHNA and YNFKEQ. CDR3 in DNA: TGTGCCAGCAGCCAAGATCCAGGGAAACAGCCCCAGCATTTT. This codes for CASSQDPGKQPQHF.

The chain recombines TRBV5-1 with TRBJ2-1, with D perhaps assigned TRBD1 or TRBD2 (5 bases each). The CDR3 totals 13 residues. Germline CDR1 is SGHRS and CDR2 is YFSETQ. Trimming took 6 bases from V and 0 from J, leaving 7 bases between them. The CDR3 spells CASTGSSYNEQFF. For the CDR3, the DNA is TGCGCCAGCACAGGGAGCTCCTACAATGAGCAGTTCTTC.

To note about this clone: This sequence is one base from a far larger clone and is likely a read error. Other DNA sequences from this sample encode an identical CDR3 as well. V is TRBV11-3 and J is TRBJ1-1, with a weak D call TRBD1 (6 bases). The CDR3 length is 13 residues. Germline-derived CDR1 and CDR2 are SGHNT and YENEEA. Here the CDR3 reads CASSPGGISEAFF. CDR3 nucleotides: TGTGCCAGCAGCCCTGGGGGCATCTCTGAAGCGTTCTTT.

This clone was picked up one time. The chain employs TRBV7-9 and TRBJ2-3; 8 bases line up with TRBD2. Germline V lookup: CDR1 SEHNR, CDR2 FQNEAQ (reference sequence). V lost 5 bases and J lost 3; bases outside the gene matches: 13. CDR3 length: 17 amino acids. CDR3 bases: TGTGCCAGCAGCGTGGGCGGAGCGGGGGATAGGACAGATACGCAGTATTTT. The encoded protein is CASSVGGAGDRTDTQYF.

The V and J genes are TRBV11-2 and TRBJ1-1, with D hard to call. V gave up 3 bases and J gave up 6 bases, with 11 bases separating them. The CDR3 runs to 13 residues. Looked up from germline, CDR1 is SGHAT and CDR2 is FQNNGV. The CDR3 spells CASSFEQRAEAFF. CDR3 in DNA: TGTGCCAGCAGCTTCGAACAGAGGGCTGAAGCTTTCTTT.

V and J are TRBV10-3 and TRBJ1-2; tentative D call: TRBD1 (6 bases). Germline CDR1 ENHRY, CDR2 SYGVKD. The CDR3 spans 13 residues. Trimming left V 5 bases short and J 7 bases short, with 14 bases between. The CDR3: CAISKDSGAGYTF. The CDR3 nucleotides read TGTGCCATCAGTAAGGACAGTGGAGCTGGCTACACCTTC.

This clone was seen a single time. The rearrangement uses TRBV7-8 and TRBJ2-1; D is possibly TRBD1 (6 bases). V lost 3 bases to trimming and J lost 16 bases, with 16 bases between them. From germline, CDR1 is SGHVS and CDR2 FQNEAQ. The CDR3 is 12 amino acids. The CDR3 spells CASSFTQGPVFF. The CDR3 bases are TGTGCCAGCAGCTTTACACAGGGCCCGGTTTTCTTC.

The rearrangement joins TRBV14 to TRBJ1-6; D unclear. Looked up from germline, CDR1 is SGHDN and CDR2 is FVKESK. CDR3 size: 14 residues. V was pared by 1 base and J by 6 bases, with 7 bases between. For the CDR3, the DNA is TGTGCCAGCAGCCAAGGGGTCAGTAATTCACCCCTCCACTTT. Translated: CASSQGVSNSPLHF.